This T cell receptor (beta chain) emerged from a study of cytomegalovirus exposure and HLA in healthy donors. General study results and limits: Specificity for CMV antigens was confirmed in vitro for a few of the CMV-associated chains. The classifier reportedly diagnosed cytomegalovirus status with high specificity and sensitivity.

It was the roughly 130-subject validation cohort, separate from the roughly 700-subject first cohort, to which the donors belonged. CDR3 length equals 14 residues. Germline V lookup: CDR1 SGHTA, CDR2 FQGTGA. V gave up 5 bases and J gave up 7 bases; unmatched junction bases: 3. As regards this clone: Its antigen remains unidentified.

Only in-frame clones appear in the TCRdb table, and some are missing; sequencing was by immunoSEQ multiplex PCR. The top ten hold roughly 1.2% of the sample, which has over 100,000 clones, nearly 90% seen once. The chain couples TRBV7-3 to TRBJ1-6, with TRBD1 matching 9 bases. The sequence derives from a woman between 18 and 30 years old in good health and CMV-seronegative. Sequences were obtained from PBMCs. This chain's CDR3 is CASSRDRANSPLHF. The CDR3 nucleotides read TGTGCCAGCAGCCGGGACAGGGCAAATTCACCCCTCCACTTT.